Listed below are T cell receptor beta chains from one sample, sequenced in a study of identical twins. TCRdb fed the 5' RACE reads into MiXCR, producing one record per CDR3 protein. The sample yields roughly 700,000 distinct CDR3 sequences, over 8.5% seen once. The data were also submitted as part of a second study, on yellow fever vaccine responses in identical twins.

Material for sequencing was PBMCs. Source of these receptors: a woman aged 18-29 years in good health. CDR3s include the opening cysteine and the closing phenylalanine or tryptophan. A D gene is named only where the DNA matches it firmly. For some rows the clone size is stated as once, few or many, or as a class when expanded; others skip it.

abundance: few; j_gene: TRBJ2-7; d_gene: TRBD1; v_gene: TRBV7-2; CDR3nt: TGTGCCAGCAGGAATTCAGGGGGCTACGAGCAGTACTTC; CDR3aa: CASRNSGGYEQYF
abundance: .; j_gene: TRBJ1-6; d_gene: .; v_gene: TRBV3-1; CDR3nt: TGTGCCAGCAGCCAAGAGGGCCTGACGAATTCACCCCTCCACTTT; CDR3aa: CASSQEGLTNSPLHF
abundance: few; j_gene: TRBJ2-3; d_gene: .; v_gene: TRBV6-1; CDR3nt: TGTGCCAGCAGCAAAACAGGGAGCGGCACAGATACGCAGTATTTT; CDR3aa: CASSKTGSGTDTQYF
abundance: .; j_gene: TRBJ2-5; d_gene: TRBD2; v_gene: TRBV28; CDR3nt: TGTGCCAGCAGGGGACTAGCGAATGTCCAAGAGACCCAGTACTTC; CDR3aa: CASRGLANVQETQYF
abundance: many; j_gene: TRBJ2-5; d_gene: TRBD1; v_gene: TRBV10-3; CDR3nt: TGTGCCATCAGTTCGGGACAGGGCGCGGAGACCCAGTACTTC; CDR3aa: CAISSGQGAETQYF
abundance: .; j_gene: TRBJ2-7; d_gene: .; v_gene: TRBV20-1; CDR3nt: TGCAGTGCTTTCGGACAGAGCTCCTACGAGCAGTACTTC; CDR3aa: CSAFGQSSYEQYF
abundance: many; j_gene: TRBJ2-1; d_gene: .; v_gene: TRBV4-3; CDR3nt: TGCGCCAGCAGCCAAGCCAGGGCTTACAATGAGCAGTTCTTC; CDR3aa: CASSQARAYNEQFF
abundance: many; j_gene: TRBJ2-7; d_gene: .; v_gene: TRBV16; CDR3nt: TGTGCCAGCAGCCAATTGGGCTCTTACTCCTACGAGCAGTACTTC; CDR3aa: CASSQLGSYSYEQYF
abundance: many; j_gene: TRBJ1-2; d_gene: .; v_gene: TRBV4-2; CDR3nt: TGTGCCAGCAGCCGTCAGGGATCCGGTTTAAATGGCTACACCTTC; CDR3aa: CASSRQGSGLNGYTF
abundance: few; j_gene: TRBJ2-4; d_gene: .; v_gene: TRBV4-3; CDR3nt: TGCGCCAGCAGCCAAGAGGTCGTGCTAACCAAAAACATTCAGTACTTC; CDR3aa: CASSQEVVLTKNIQYF
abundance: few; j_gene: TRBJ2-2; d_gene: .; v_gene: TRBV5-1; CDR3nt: TGCGCCAGCAGCCTCCCGGCAGGACTCCCCGGGGAGCTGTTTTTT; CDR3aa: CASSLPAGLPGELFF
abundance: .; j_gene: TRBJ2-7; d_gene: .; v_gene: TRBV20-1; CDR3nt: TGCAGTGCTAGGGGCGGCTACACCTACGAGCAGTACTTC; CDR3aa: CSARGGYTYEQYF
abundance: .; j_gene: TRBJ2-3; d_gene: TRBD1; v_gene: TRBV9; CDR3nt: TGTGCCAGCAGCTATGACAGGGGGGTATCAGATACGCAGTATTTT; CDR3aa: CASSYDRGVSDTQYF
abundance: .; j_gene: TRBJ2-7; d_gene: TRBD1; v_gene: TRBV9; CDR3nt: TGTGCCAGCAGCGCACAGGGGATCAACGAGCAGTACTTC; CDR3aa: CASSAQGINEQYF
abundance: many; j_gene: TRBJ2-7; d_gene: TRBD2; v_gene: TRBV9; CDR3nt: TGTGCCAGCAGCGTTATGCCCGGGACTAGCGGGGTGAGCTACGAGCAGTACTTC; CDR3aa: CASSVMPGTSGVSYEQYF
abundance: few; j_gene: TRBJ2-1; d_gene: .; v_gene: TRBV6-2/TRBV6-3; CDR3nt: TGTGCCAGCAGTCCCGCCGGCAAAAATGAGCAGTTCTTC; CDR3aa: CASSPAGKNEQFF
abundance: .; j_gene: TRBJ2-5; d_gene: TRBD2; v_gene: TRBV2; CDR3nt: TGTGCCAGCAGTGGGACTAGCGGTGAGACCCAGTACTTC; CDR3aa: CASSGTSGETQYF
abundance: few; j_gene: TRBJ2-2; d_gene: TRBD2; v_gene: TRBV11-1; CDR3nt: TGTGCCAGCAGCCCGAAGAAACCGGGACTAGAGAGGGTCGGGGAGCTGTTTTTT; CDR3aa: CASSPKKPGLERVGELFF
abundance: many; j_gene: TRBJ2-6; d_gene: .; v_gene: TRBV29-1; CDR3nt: TGCAGCGTGCGACTTTTCTCTGGGGCCAACGTCCTGACTTTC; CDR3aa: CSVRLFSGANVLTF
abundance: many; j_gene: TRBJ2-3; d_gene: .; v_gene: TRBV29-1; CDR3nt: TGCAGCGTCGGTTGGACAGTAGCAGATACGCAGTATTTT; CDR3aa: CSVGWTVADTQYF
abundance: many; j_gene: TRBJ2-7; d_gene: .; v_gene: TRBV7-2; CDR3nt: TGTGCCAGCAGCCCCAGCTTCGGGCCCTACGAGCAGTACTTC; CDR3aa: CASSPSFGPYEQYF
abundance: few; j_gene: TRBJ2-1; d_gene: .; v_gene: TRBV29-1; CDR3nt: TGCAGCGTTACGGTATCTCATGACGAGCGGAGCTACAATGAGCAGTTCTTC; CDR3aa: CSVTVSHDERSYNEQFF
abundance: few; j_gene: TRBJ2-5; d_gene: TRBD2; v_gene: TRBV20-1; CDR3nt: TGCAGTGCTTGGACTAGTTACGAGACCCAGTACTTC; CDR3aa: CSAWTSYETQYF
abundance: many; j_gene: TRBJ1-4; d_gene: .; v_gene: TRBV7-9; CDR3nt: TGTGCCAGCAGCGCGGAGCCACTTACCACTAATGAAAAACTGTTTTTT; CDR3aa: CASSAEPLTTNEKLFF
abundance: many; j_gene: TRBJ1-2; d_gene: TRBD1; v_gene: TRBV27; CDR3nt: TGTGCCAGCAGGATGACAGGGGACTATGGCTACACCTTC; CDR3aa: CASRMTGDYGYTF
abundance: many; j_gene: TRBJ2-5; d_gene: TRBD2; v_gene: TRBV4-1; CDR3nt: TGCGCCAGCAGCCAAGAGGGGCTAGCGGGAGGCGAGACCCAGTACTTC; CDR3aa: CASSQEGLAGGETQYF
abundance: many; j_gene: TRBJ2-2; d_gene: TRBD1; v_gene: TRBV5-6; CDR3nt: TGTGCCAGCAGCCGCGACAGGGGGAGCACCGGGGAGCTGTTTTTT; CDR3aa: CASSRDRGSTGELFF
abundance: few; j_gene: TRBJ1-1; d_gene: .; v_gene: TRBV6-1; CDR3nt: TGTGCCAGCAGCACCGTTGGGGCAGCTTCGAACACTGAAGCTTTCTTT; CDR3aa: CASSTVGAASNTEAFF
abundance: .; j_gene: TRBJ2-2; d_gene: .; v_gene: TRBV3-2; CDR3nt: TGTGCCAGCACCTTTGTAGTTGGGCTCCAAGGGGCAAGCGGGAGTAACACCGGGGAGCTGTTTTTT; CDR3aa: CASTFVVGLQGASGSNTGELFF
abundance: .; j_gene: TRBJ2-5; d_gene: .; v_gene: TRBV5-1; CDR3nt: TGCGCCAGCAGCTTGGGACCTTTCCAAGAGACCCAGTACTTC; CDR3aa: CASSLGPFQETQYF
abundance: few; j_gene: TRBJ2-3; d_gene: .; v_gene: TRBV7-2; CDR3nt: TGTGCCAGCAGTCCAGGACTGATCTACACAGATACGCAGTATTTT; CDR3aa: CASSPGLIYTDTQYF
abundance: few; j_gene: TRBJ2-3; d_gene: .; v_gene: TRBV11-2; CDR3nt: TGTGCCAGCAGCCCTGGGGGGTTCACAGATACGCAGTATTTT; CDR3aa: CASSPGGFTDTQYF
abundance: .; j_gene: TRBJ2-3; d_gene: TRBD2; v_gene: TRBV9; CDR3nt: TGTGCCAGCAGCGTTTTCGGGGGGTTCACAGATACGCAGTATTTT; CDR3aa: CASSVFGGFTDTQYF
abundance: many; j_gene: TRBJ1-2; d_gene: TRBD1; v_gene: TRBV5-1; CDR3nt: TGCGCCAGCAGCGCGACAGGGGGTCCCCTTGGCTACACCTTC; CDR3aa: CASSATGGPLGYTF
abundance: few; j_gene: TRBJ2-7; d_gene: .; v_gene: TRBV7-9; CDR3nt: TGTGCCAGCAGCTCCCCCATAGCGGCCTACGAGCAGTACTTC; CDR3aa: CASSSPIAAYEQYF
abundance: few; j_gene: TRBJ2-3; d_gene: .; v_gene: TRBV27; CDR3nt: TGTGCCAGCAGTTTATCGGTGGGAGCGAGCACAGATACGCAGTATTTT; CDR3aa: CASSLSVGASTDTQYF
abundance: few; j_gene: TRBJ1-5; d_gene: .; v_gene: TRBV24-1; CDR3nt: TGTGCCACCAGTGTCAGGGGAATTGGCAATCAGCCCCAGCATTTT; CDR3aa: CATSVRGIGNQPQHF
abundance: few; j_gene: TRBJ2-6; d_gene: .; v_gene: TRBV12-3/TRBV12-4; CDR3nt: TGTGCCAGCAGTTATACGGCCTCTGGGGCCAACGTCCTGACTTTC; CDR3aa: CASSYTASGANVLTF
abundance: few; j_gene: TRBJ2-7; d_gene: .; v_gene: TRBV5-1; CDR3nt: TGCGCCAGTAACCCGGGGTATACCTACGAGCAGTACTTC; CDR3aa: CASNPGYTYEQYF